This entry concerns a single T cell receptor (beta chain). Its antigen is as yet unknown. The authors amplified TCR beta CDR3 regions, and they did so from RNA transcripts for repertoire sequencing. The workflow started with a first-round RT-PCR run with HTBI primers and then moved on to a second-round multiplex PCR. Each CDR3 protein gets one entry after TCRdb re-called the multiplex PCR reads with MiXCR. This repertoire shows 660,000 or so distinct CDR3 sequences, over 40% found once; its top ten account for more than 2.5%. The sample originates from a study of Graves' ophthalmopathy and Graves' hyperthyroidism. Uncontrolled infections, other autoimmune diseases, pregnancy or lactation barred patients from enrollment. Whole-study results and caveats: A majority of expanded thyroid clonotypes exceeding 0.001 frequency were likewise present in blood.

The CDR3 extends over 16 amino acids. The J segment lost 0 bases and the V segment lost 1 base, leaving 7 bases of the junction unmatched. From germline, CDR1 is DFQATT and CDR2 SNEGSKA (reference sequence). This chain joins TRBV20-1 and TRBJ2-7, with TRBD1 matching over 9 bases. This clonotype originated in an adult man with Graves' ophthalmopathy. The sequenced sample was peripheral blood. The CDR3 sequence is CSARVMDRGDSYEQYF. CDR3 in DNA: TGCAGTGCTAGAGTTATGGACAGGGGAGACTCCTACGAGCAGTACTTC.